Sequencing of this T cell receptor beta chain was carried out in a study of T cells after yellow fever vaccination. Notes on the study in general: A small share of clonotypes appeared in both CD4 and CD8 compartments.

The V end lost 0 bases, the J end lost 3 bases, and 14 bases lay between the germline ends. The CDR3 loop spans 16 amino acids. The V gene's germline CDR1 is SGHRS and CDR2 YFSETQ. Template-switching 5'RACE yielded the TCR cDNA; a universal primer site and UMIs were added in the process. From the 5' RACE reads, TCRdb called clonotypes with MiXCR, one entry per CDR3 protein. The table includes about 320,000 distinct CDR3 sequences, 6.8% detected once. Of note for this clonotype: The antigen is not known.

The source of this sequence is a man between 18 and 35 years old who received the YFV17D yellow fever vaccine. This specimen was PBMCs, taken approximately 40 days after the first yellow fever vaccination. The chain combines TRBV5-1 with TRBJ2-3; D remains ambiguous. CDR3 protein: CASSLGPGGRTDTQYF. DNA for the CDR3: TGCGCCAGCAGCTTGGGTCCGGGCGGCAGGACAGATACGCAGTATTTT.